This TCR beta chain was sequenced for a study of blood T cell repertoires in COVID-19 (TCRdb year 2020). Turning to the overall study: Samples covering the acute and convalescent phases of COVID-19 were provided by collaborators in the United States, Italy and Spain. The prospective study material was composed of cDNA or gDNA derived from T cells, B-cell-depleted T cells, or PBMCs. Deeply sampled blood TCRbeta repertoires from subjects exposed to, actively infected with, or recovered from COVID-19 were included in the dataset. The repertoires were made available in a free public database intended to serve as a resource for research on the immune response to SARS-CoV-2. The samples were drawn from two sources: the first 160 participants of the ongoing ImmuneRACE study, and over 1,000 subjects contributed by 6 global collaborators. Sample metadata almost always included a de-identified subject ID, COVID-19 status, age in years and sex. Where HLA class I and class II types were available, the types were taken from metadata supplied by the sample provider, not from assay-based typing. Paper-wide results and their limitations: The amount of clinical and demographic metadata varied by source and participant and was provided uncurated.

One collaborating source in Seattle enrolled patients during active infection and followed them longitudinally through the course of disease. Each collaborating institution followed its own protocols to collect whole blood in K2EDTA tubes. For TCRbeta analysis, collaborators shipped samples as frozen whole blood, isolated PBMCs, or DNA extracted from either of those sample types. With respect to this clone: Its antigen has not been determined. Base qualities are missing; no much larger clone stands one base away.

The germline V gene supplies CDR1 SGHRS and CDR2 YFSETQ. From its cysteine to its phenylalanine, the CDR3 spans 14 amino acids. CDR3 DNA is the only sequence kept; it has 42 bases, read in frame from the first base. V is cut by 0 bases and J by 4 bases, and the space between the germline ends is 10 bases. TCRbeta CDR3 regions were amplified from genomic DNA using the immunoSEQ Assay, a bias-controlled multiplex PCR. The paper's processing steps were these. Within the assay, amplification of reference gene primers was used to estimate how many nucleated cells each sample contained. Sequence reads were collapsed and filtered to measure the absolute abundance of every unique TCRbeta CDR3 rearrangement. For each sample, productive Simpson clonality was calculated as the square root of Simpson's diversity index over productive rearrangements. TCRdb took over this immuneACCESS table, retaining in-frame rearrangements with V and J assigned. Such tables are incomplete; in checked studies, under half of the missing clones stem from an unresolved V gene, and the remainder is unexplained. D and trimming come from the DNA, and the V and J calls and clone size come from that table. The sample table records some 150,000 clones; about 80% of these occur just once. The ten largest clonotypes hold around 10% of the sample.

Material: peripheral blood. Here the chain combines TRBV5-1 and TRBJ2-5; the D segment could be TRBD2, given 5 matching bases. The sequence came from a woman in her sixties or seventies with COVID-19, enrolled during active disease. DNA sequence: TGCGCCAGCAGCTTGGGACTACTTGGAGAGACCCAGTACTTC. This encodes CASSLGLLGETQYF.